This entry concerns a single T cell receptor beta chain. Its antigen is unknown. This sample was included in a study of T cells in Graves' hyperthyroidism and ophthalmopathy. Using RNA transcripts as the source, TCR beta CDR3 regions were amplified. First-round RT-PCR targeting the TCR CDR3 was performed with the HTBI primer set. A single record per CDR3 protein comes from TCRdb applying MiXCR to the multiplex PCR reads. In the table there are fewer than 450,000 distinct CDR3 sequences, around 15% of which are singletons. CDR1 is WSHSY and CDR2 is SAAADI in the germline V gene. The length of the CDR3 is 13 residues. V was pared by 1 base and J by 1 base, with 4 bases between. Points from the study as a whole: Ophthalmopathy was told apart from stable hyperthyroidism by a 13 V-J model.

The receptor was isolated from a woman aged 60-75 years with Graves' ophthalmopathy. The rearrangement links TRBV10-2 to TRBJ1-1; D ambiguous. The sample was blood. The CDR3 region is CASSEFWNTEAFF. The CDR3, as DNA: TGCGCCAGCAGTGAGTTCTGGAACACTGAAGCTTTCTTT.